The 32 T cell receptor beta chains presented below share a single source sample, sequenced in a study of stem cell transplantation in POMP-related autoinflammatory disease. Data came from immunoSEQ multiplex PCR; TCRdb stores just in-frame clones and leaves some out. The table records tens of thousands of clones, approximately 91% of them present only once. The sequencing used CD4+ T cells from PBMCs, collected after stem cell transplantation. The source is a human patient with POMP-related autoinflammation and immune dysregulation (PRAID). Some T cells may be the graft donor's.

The chain joins TRBV5-4 to TRBJ1-4, with D possibly being TRBD1 (6 bases). Germline V lookup: CDR1 SGHNT, CDR2 YYREEE (reference sequence). This CDR3 spans 19 amino acids. Trimming removed 4 bases at V and 3 bases at J, with 25 bases between. CDR3 amino acids: CASSPWISGEGRANEKLFF. The DNA of the CDR3 is TGTGCCAGCAGCCCGTGGATCTCAGGGGAGGGGAGGGCTAATGAAAAACTGTTTTTT.

The chain links TRBV28 to TRBJ1-2, with TRBD1 matching 7 bases. Trimming cost V 3 bases and J 4 bases; bases outside gene matches: 5. Germline V gene sequence: CDR1 MDHEN, CDR2 SYDVKM. The length of the CDR3 is 14 residues. Here the CDR3 reads CASSFRRGPYGYTF. Written as DNA, the CDR3 is TGTGCCAGCAGTTTTCGAAGGGGGCCCTATGGCTACACCTTC.

The CDR3 loop is CASSLGMGTVVDEQFF. CDR3 nucleotide sequence: TGTGCCAGCAGCTTAGGGATGGGAACCGTTGTCGATGAGCAGTTCTTC. The chain employs TRBV11-2 and TRBJ2-1, with D unclear. The CDR3 runs 16 residues. Germline V gene data show CDR1 as SGHAT and CDR2 as FQNNGV. Trimming took 1 base from V and 8 from J, leaving 18 bases between them.

The CDR3 DNA is TGTGCCAGCAGCTCAGAGGCCTGGGGCACTGAAGCTTTCTTT. It yields the protein CASSSEAWGTEAFF. V usage is TRBV5-8 and J usage is TRBJ1-1; no definite D call. Between the trimmed V and J ends, which lost 3 bases and 4 bases, there was a span of 13 bases. This CDR3 is built from 14 residues. Germline CDR1 SGHTS, CDR2 YDEGEE.

V gene TRBV25-1 combines with J gene TRBJ2-5; TRBD1 is a possible D gene (6 bases). V lost 4 bases, J lost 5 bases, and 17 bases lay in between. Germline lookup yields CDR1 MGHDK and CDR2 SYGVNS. The CDR3 runs 15 residues. The CDR3 sequence: CASSVDRAKGETQYF. In DNA form, the CDR3 reads TGTGCCAGCAGTGTGGACAGAGCGAAAGGCGAGACCCAGTACTTC. Variable domain in full (rest from reference TRBV25-1 and TRBJ2-5): EADIYQTPRYLVIGTGKKITLECSQTMGHDKMYWYQQDPGMELHLIHYSYGVNSTEKGDLSSESTVSRIRTEHFPLTLESARPSHTSQYLCASSVDRAKGETQYFGPGTRLLVL.

The V gene is TRBV11-2, the J gene TRBJ1-6, with D unresolved. CDR3 length equals 15 residues. The germline gives CDR1 SGHAT, CDR2 FQNNGV. V lost 3 bases to trimming and J lost 6 bases, with 12 bases between them. CDR3 DNA sequence: TGTGCCAGCAGCTTTAGCGACGGAGGTAATTCACCCCTCCACTTT. Its protein is CASSFSDGGNSPLHF.

The J gene is TRBJ1-5, the V gene TRBV19; TRBD1 is a possible D gene (5 bases). CDR1 and CDR2 (germline): LNHDA, SQIVND (reference sequence). The CDR3 covers 14 residues. Trimming stripped 3 bases from V and 2 bases from J, with 8 bases between. In nucleotides, the CDR3 is TGTGCCAGTAGTATTGGGGGTCGCAATCAGCCCCAGCATTTT. This encodes CASSIGGRNQPQHF.

The chain is built from TRBV10-3 and TRBJ2-1; 7 positions match TRBD2. Trimming at V came to 8 bases and at J to 12 bases, leaving 7 bases not matched to a gene. Germline CDR1 reads ENHRY; CDR2 reads SYGVKD. The CDR3 extends over 11 amino acids. The CDR3 DNA sequence: TGTGCCATCGGCGAGCGGGGTGGGCAGTTCTTC. This translates into CAIGERGGQFF.

Note on this clone: The junction departs from germline at one end; a sequencing error may be responsible. The V gene is TRBV24-1, the J gene TRBJ2-3, with 8 bases fitting TRBD1. The CDR3 totals 14 residues. Germline V gene data show CDR1 as KGHDR and CDR2 as SFDVKD. The CDR3 spells CATSDWDRRSTLGF. For the CDR3, the DNA is TGTGCCACCAGTGATTGGGACAGGCGTTCTACTTTGGGATTT.

The J gene is TRBJ2-5, the V gene TRBV2; the D is unclear. Between the trimmed V and J ends, which lost 8 bases and 1 base, there was a span of 14 bases. The CDR3 is 14 amino acids. The germline V gene encodes CDR1 SNHLY and CDR2 FYNNEI. CDR3 sequence reads: CASSLRLIQETQYF. The CDR3 nucleotides read TGTGCCAGCTCCCTAAGGTTAATCCAAGAGACCCAGTACTTC.

The rearrangement joins TRBV5-8 to TRBJ1-2, with TRBD1 matching 8 bases. J gave up 2 bases and V 3 bases, and 9 bases lay outside the gene matches. The CDR3 is 16 amino acids. The germline CDR1 and CDR2 sequences are SGHTS and YDEGEE. The CDR3 loop reads CASSSRGRLRNYGYTF. The CDR3 coding sequence is TGTGCCAGCAGCTCCAGGGGGCGTCTCCGAAACTATGGCTACACCTTC.

This chain connects TRBV5-1 to TRBJ2-7; weak D call: TRBD1 (5 bases). The CDR3 extends over 17 amino acids. The V gene lost 0 bases and the J gene lost 4 bases, with 20 bases spanning the gap. Germline loops: CDR1 SGHRS, CDR2 YFSETQ. The CDR3 region is CASSLEPTRQLPYEQYF. The CDR3 nucleotides read TGCGCCAGCAGCTTGGAACCCACAAGACAGTTACCTTACGAGCAGTACTTC. Together with reference TRBV5-1 and TRBJ2-7, the CDR3 gives the full variable domain: KAGVTQTPRYLIKTRGQQVTLSCSPISGHRSVSWYQQTPGQGLQFLFEYFSETQRNKGNFPGRFSGRQFSNSRSEMNVSTLELGDSALYLCASSLEPTRQLPYEQYFGPGTRLTVT.

The V gene is TRBV19, the J gene TRBJ2-7, with a possible D match to TRBD2 (5 bases). CDR1 and CDR2 (germline): LNHDA, SQIVND (reference sequence). The germline V and J ends were trimmed by 11 bases and 9 bases, with 23 bases remaining between them. This CDR3 region has 13 residues. The CDR3 sequence is CASSSETRTSQYF. The CDR3 DNA follows: TGTGCCTCCTCGTCAGAGACAAGGACTTCGCAGTACTTC.

This rearrangement joins TRBV12-3 or TRBV12-4 to TRBJ2-7; D remains unclear. With 2 bases removed from V and 3 bases from J, the gap between germline ends came to 2 bases. The CDR3 runs 11 residues. CDR3 nucleotide sequence: TGTGCCAGCAGTTTACACTACGAGCAGTACTTC. Amino acid sequence: CASSLHYEQYF.

The rearrangement uses TRBV6-1 and TRBJ2-2, with D maybe TRBD2 (7 bases). CDR1 and CDR2 (germline): MNHNS, SASEGT. The CDR3 is 16 amino acids. Trimming shortened V by 3 bases and J by 7 bases, and 18 bases separated the two germline ends. DNA of the CDR3: TGTGCCAGCAGTGAGTTGGGGGGGCCGCAGCGCGGGGAGCTGTTTTTT. Residues: CASSELGGPQRGELFF.

The J gene is TRBJ2-5, the V gene TRBV5-6, with unresolved D. The germline CDR1 and CDR2 sequences are SGHDT and YYEEEE. Trimming removed 3 bases from V and 1 base from J, with 10 bases in between. The CDR3 runs 14 residues. The CDR3 here is CASSSRFVQETQYF. CDR3 DNA sequence: TGTGCCAGCAGCTCACGGTTTGTCCAAGAGACCCAGTACTTC.

The gene calls are TRBV7-9 and TRBJ2-2; D is perhaps TRBD2 (5 bases). The V gene's germline CDR1 is SEHNR and CDR2 FQNEAQ (reference sequence). This CDR3 has 15 amino acids. V was trimmed by 8 bases and J by 0 bases, leaving 13 bases between them. The CDR3 region has the DNA TGTGCCAGCGAACCTAGCTTTACGAACACCGGGGAGCTGTTTTTT. This translates into CASEPSFTNTGELFF.

This chain joins TRBV28 and TRBJ2-7, with 14 bases lining up with TRBD2. The CDR3 totals 20 residues. V lost 5 bases to trimming and J lost 4 bases; unmatched junction nucleotides: 19. In germline, CDR1 is MDHEN, CDR2 SYDVKM. The CDR3 DNA follows: TGTGCCAGCAGTGGTTTAAAGTTCTGGGGACTAGCGGGAGACCGGTACGAGCAGTACTTC. Protein: CASSGLKFWGLAGDRYEQYF.

CDR3 DNA: TGTGCCAGCAGTACGGGACAGGAGAGCACCATATATTTT. This sequence encodes CASSTGQESTIYF. The J gene is TRBJ1-3, the V gene TRBV28, with 8 bases lining up with TRBD1. The CDR3 length is 13 residues. Germline CDR1 and CDR2: MDHEN and SYDVKM. The V segment lost 5 bases and the J segment 9 bases; nucleotides outside the gene matches: 6.

CDR3 loop: CASSPSGGRYTEAFF. In nucleotides, the CDR3 is TGTGCCAGCAGTCCCTCAGGGGGGAGGTACACTGAAGCTTTCTTT. V is TRBV28 and J is TRBJ1-1, with 7 bases fitting TRBD1. The J segment lost 3 bases and the V segment lost 5 bases, leaving 9 bases of the junction unmatched. The CDR3 is 15 residues long. CDR1 and CDR2 (germline): MDHEN, SYDVKM.

This chain's CDR3 is CASRLWPQDTQYF. CDR3 DNA sequence: TGTGCCAGCCGCCTTTGGCCCCAAGATACGCAGTATTTT. The gene calls are TRBV12-3 or TRBV12-4 and TRBJ2-3; D unresolved. The CDR3 length is 13 residues. The V and J ends lost 8 bases and 5 bases respectively, with 14 bases between them.

V and J are TRBV18 and TRBJ2-3; 12 bases are a match to TRBD1. V dropped 3 bases and J dropped 4; count of bases not matched to a gene: 2. The CDR3 is made up of 15 amino acids. Germline-derived CDR1 and CDR2 are KGHSH and LQKENI. Written as DNA, the CDR3 is TGTGCCAGCTCACCCGGGACAGGGGGCTCAGATACGCAGTATTTT. Its protein is CASSPGTGGSDTQYF.

This clone is classed as medium-sized. The chain combines TRBV7-3 with TRBJ2-1; D remains ambiguous. Trimming took off 2 bases at V and 2 bases at J, with 7 bases between the two ends. The germline gives CDR1 SGHTA, CDR2 FQGTGA. The CDR3 is made up of 14 amino acids. The CDR3 coding sequence is TGTGCCAGCAGCTTACCGGGTACCTACAATGAGCAGTTCTTC. It translates to CASSLPGTYNEQFF. Complete variable domain (other parts from reference TRBV7-3 and TRBJ2-1): GAGVSQTPSNKVTEKGKYVELRCDPISGHTALYWYRQSLGQGPEFLIYFQGTGAADDSGLPNDRFFAVRPEGSVSTLKIQRTERGDSAVYLCASSLPGTYNEQFFGPGTRLTVL.

This chain uses TRBV24-1 with TRBJ2-3, with 9 bases fitting TRBD1. V lost 8 bases and J lost 3; bases outside the gene matches: 8. Per germline, CDR1 KGHDR and CDR2 SFDVKD. The CDR3 extends over 15 amino acids. Here the CDR3 reads CATTPGTGTTDTQYF. The CDR3 DNA is TGTGCCACCACACCCGGGACAGGGACGACAGATACGCAGTATTTT.

This clone was counted a few times. The chain combines TRBV4-2 with TRBJ1-6; 11 nucleotides line up with TRBD1. Germline trimming cut 3 bases from V and 12 bases from J; bases unmatched to any gene: 10. This CDR3 is built from 16 residues. Germline-derived CDR1 and CDR2 are LGHNA and YNFKEQ. CDR3 in DNA: TGTGCCAGCAGCCAGGACGAGGGGGACAGGGGGAAACCCCTCCACTTT. This sequence encodes CASSQDEGDRGKPLHF.

The gene calls are TRBV5-1 and TRBJ2-1; 8 bases are a match to TRBD2. The CDR3 is made up of 15 amino acids. With 4 bases clipped from V and 7 bases from J, the junction kept 10 bases outside the gene matches. Germline loops: CDR1 SGHRS, CDR2 YFSETQ. The CDR3 DNA reads TGCGCCAGCAGCCTAAGCGGGAGCTACGGGAATGAGCAGTTCTTC. This encodes CASSLSGSYGNEQFF.

This rearrangement joins TRBV28 to TRBJ2-2; no reliable D call. The V gene's germline CDR1 is MDHEN and CDR2 SYDVKM. The CDR3 runs 13 residues. Trimming took off 3 bases at V and 2 bases at J, with 4 bases between the two ends. CDR3 protein: CASSFSNTGELFF. The CDR3 DNA follows: TGTGCCAGCAGTTTCTCCAACACCGGGGAGCTGTTTTTT.

The V gene is TRBV20-1, the J gene TRBJ1-1; possibly TRBD1 for D (6 bases). The CDR3 sequence is 13 residues long. Germline loops: CDR1 DFQATT, CDR2 SNEGSKA (reference sequence). Trimming removed 3 bases from V and 1 base from J, with 9 bases in between. Written as DNA, the CDR3 is TGCAGTGCTAGTGAGGGGGGGAACACTGAAGCTTTCTTT. This codes for CSASEGGNTEAFF.

In its sample, this clone was seen once. The chain joins TRBV24-1 to TRBJ1-1; a weak D match, TRBD1 (6 bases). V lost 5 bases to trimming and J lost 4 bases, with 13 bases between them. The CDR3 totals 14 residues. CDR1 KGHDR and CDR2 SFDVKD come from the germline V gene. CDR3 nucleotides: TGTGCCACCAGTGGGGGGCCCGGGGGCACTGAAGCTTTCTTT. Residues: CATSGGPGGTEAFF.

The chain carries TRBV24-1 and TRBJ2-2; TRBD2 matches 13 bases. This CDR3 is built from 18 residues. Germline-derived CDR1 and CDR2 are KGHDR and SFDVKD. J lost 0 bases, V lost 4 bases, and 4 bases had no gene match. DNA of the CDR3: TGTGCCACCAGTGACTTGGGACTAGCGGGGCCGAACACCGGGGAGCTGTTTTTT. Its protein is CATSDLGLAGPNTGELFF.

The chain couples TRBV6-5 to TRBJ1-5; D ambiguous. V was trimmed by 0 bases and J by 5 bases, leaving 2 bases between them. The CDR3 totals 12 residues. Germline-derived CDR1 and CDR2 are MNHEY and SVGAGI. The CDR3, as DNA: TGTGCCAGCAGTTACTCCCATCAGCCCCAGCATTTT. Residues: CASSYSHQPQHF.

The chain carries TRBV5-4 and TRBJ2-5; D possibly corresponds to TRBD1 (6 bases). CDR1 and CDR2 (germline): SGHNT, YYREEE (reference sequence). V dropped 3 bases and J dropped 5 bases, with 11 bases sitting between them. The CDR3 spans 13 residues. The CDR3 is CASSSQGLETQYF. The CDR3 DNA reads TGTGCCAGCAGCTCACAGGGCCTCGAGACCCAGTACTTC.